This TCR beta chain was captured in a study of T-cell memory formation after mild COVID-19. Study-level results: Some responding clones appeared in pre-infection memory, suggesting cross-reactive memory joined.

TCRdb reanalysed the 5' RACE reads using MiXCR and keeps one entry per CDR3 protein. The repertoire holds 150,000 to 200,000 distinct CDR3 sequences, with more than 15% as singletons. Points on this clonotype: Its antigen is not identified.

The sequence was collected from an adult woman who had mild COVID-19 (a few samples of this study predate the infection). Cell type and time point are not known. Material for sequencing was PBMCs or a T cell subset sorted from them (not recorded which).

The CDR3 DNA is TGTGCCACCAGTGAAACGGGGACAGGCGATTCCACAGATACGCAGTATTTT. This gives the protein CATSETGTGDSTDTQYF. The chain has TRBV24-1 and TRBJ2-3, with 8 bases fitting TRBD1. The CDR3 is 17 amino acids. Germline V gene lookup returns CDR1 KGHDR and CDR2 SFDVKD. The junction had 10 bases not matched to a gene; V was cut back by 4 bases and J by 2 bases.